This entry features one TCR beta chain sequence. Its antigen is not known. In TCRdb, the 5' RACE reads were re-called with MiXCR into one record per CDR3 protein. The table lists some 1,700,000 distinct CDR3 sequences, about 30% of them singletons, with about 0.3% in the top ten. These data come from a study of identical twins. The study, taken as a whole, reports: The authors noted that invariant MAIT and iNKT cells could partly confound zero-insertion analyses.

The CDR3 has 16 residues. Germline V gene lookup returns CDR1 LNHNV and CDR2 YYDKDF (reference sequence). V dropped 1 base and J dropped 2; count of bases not matched to a gene: 4. The sample comprised cord blood. This clonotype was obtained from a newborn girl in good health. The chain carries TRBV15 and TRBJ2-3; 9 bases are shared with TRBD1. CDR3 sequence (DNA): TGTGCCACCAGCAGAGGAGGGACAGGGAACACAGATACGCAGTATTTT. Translating it yields CATSRGGTGNTDTQYF.